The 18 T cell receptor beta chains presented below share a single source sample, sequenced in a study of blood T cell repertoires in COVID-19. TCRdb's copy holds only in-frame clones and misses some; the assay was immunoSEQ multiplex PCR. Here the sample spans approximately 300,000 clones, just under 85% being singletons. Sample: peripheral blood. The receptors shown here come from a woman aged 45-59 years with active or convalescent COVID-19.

The CDR3 protein is CATSRPAGLAGGVEQFF. Here the CDR3 DNA reads TGTGCCACCAGCAGACCCGCGGGTTTAGCGGGAGGAGTGGAGCAGTTCTTC. This chain links TRBV15 with TRBJ2-1, with 10 bases identical to TRBD2. Germline values: CDR1 LNHNV, CDR2 YYDKDF (reference sequence). The CDR3 runs to 17 residues. The trim removed 2 bases at V and 10 bases at J, leaving 14 bases unmatched.

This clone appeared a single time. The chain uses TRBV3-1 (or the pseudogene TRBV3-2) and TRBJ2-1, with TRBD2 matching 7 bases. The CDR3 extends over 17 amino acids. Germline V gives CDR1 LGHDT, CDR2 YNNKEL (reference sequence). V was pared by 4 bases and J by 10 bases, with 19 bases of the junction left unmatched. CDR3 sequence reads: CASSRTKTSRGMGEQFF. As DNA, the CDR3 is TGTGCCAGCAGCCGAACCAAGACTAGCCGGGGGATGGGAGAGCAGTTCTTC.

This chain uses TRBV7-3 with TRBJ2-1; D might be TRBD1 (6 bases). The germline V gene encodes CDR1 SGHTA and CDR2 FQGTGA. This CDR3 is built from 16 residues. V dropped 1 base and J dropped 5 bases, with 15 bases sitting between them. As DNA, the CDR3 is TGTGCCAGCAGCTTAATGGCTCGGGGACAAAACAATGAGCAGTTCTTC. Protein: CASSLMARGQNNEQFF.

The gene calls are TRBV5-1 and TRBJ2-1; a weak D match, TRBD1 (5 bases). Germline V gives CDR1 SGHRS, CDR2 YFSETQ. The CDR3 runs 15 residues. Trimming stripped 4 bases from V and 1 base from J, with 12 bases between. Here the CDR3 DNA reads TGCGCCAGCAGCCTCCCCAGGGATTCCTACAATGAGCAGTTCTTC. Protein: CASSLPRDSYNEQFF.

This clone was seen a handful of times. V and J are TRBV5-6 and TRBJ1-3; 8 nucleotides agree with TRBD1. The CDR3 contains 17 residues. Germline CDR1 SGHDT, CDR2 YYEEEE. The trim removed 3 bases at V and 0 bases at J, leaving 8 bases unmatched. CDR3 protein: CASSWGTGGTSGNTIYF. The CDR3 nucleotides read TGTGCCAGCAGCTGGGGAACAGGGGGTACCTCTGGAAACACCATATATTTT.

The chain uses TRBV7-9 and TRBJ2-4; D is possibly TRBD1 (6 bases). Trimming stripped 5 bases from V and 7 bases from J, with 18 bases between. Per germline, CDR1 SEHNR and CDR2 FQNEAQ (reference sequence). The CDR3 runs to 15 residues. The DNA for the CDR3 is TGTGCCAGCAGCATATCCAGGGGCCTCGGGAACATTCAGTACTTC. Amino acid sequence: CASSISRGLGNIQYF.

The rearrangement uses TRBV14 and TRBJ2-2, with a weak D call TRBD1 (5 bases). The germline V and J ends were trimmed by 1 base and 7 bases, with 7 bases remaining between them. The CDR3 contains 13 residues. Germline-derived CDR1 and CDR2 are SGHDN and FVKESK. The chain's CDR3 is CASSQVQGGELFF. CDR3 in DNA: TGTGCCAGCAGCCAAGTGCAGGGCGGGGAGCTGTTTTTT.

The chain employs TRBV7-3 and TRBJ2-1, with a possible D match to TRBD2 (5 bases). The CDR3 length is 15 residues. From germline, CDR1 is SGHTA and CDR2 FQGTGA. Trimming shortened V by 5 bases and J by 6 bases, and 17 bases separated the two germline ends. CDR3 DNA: TGTGCCAGCAGCCCCTTAGCTAGCAGACTCAATGAGCAGTTCTTC. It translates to CASSPLASRLNEQFF.

For the CDR3, the DNA is TGTGCCAGCAGTGATACAGGAGAGACCCAGTACTTC. Protein sequence: CASSDTGETQYF. The chain recombines TRBV6-1 with TRBJ2-5; perhaps TRBD1 as D (5 bases). Germline CDR1 reads MNHNS; CDR2 reads SASEGT. The CDR3 is 12 residues long. Trimming pared 3 bases from V and 4 bases from J, leaving 6 bases between.

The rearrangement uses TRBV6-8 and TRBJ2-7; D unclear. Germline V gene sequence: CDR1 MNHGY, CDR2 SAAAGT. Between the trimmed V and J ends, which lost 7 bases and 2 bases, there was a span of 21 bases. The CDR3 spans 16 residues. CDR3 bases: TGTGCCAGCAAAGATCAGCTCGGGTTTGGAGCCTACGAGCAGTACTTC. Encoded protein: CASKDQLGFGAYEQYF.

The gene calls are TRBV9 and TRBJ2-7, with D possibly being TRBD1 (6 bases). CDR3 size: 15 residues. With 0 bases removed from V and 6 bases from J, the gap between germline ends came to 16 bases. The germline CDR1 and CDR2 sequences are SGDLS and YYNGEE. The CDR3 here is CASSVGRDTAGEQYF. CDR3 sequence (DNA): TGTGCCAGCAGCGTAGGCCGGGACACAGCCGGCGAGCAGTACTTC.

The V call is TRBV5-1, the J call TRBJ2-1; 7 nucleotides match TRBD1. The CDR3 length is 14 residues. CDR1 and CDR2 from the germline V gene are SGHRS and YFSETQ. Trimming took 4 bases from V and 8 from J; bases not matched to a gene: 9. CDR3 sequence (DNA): TGCGCCAGCAGCCCTGGGACAGTAGGGTATGAGCAGTTCTTC. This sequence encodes CASSPGTVGYEQFF.

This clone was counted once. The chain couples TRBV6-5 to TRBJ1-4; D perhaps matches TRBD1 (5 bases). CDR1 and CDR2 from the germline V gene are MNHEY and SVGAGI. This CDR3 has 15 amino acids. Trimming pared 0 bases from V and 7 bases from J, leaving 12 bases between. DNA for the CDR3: TGTGCCAGCAGTTACTCGAGGTCAGGGCTTGAAAAACTGTTTTTT. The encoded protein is CASSYSRSGLEKLFF.

The CDR3 protein is CASSQTVPRSTEAFF. The CDR3 DNA follows: TGTGCCAGCAGCCAGACAGTCCCAAGGTCAACTGAAGCTTTCTTT. The rearrangement joins TRBV6-5 to TRBJ1-1; D is perhaps TRBD1 (5 bases). The CDR3 contains 15 residues. V dropped 6 bases and J dropped 5 bases, with 19 bases sitting between them. Germline V CDR1 and CDR2: MNHEY, SVGAGI.

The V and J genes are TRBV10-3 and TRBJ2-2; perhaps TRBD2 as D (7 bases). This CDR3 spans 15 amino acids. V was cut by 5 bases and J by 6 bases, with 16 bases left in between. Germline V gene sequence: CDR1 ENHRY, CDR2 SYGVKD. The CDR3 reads CAISRGTGGPGELFF. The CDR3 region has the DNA TGTGCCATCAGTCGCGGGACCGGGGGGCCCGGGGAGCTGTTTTTT.

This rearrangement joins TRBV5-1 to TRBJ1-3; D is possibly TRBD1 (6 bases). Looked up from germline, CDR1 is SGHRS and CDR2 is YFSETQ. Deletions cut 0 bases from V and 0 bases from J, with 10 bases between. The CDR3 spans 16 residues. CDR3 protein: CASSLGSRGSGNTIYF. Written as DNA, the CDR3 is TGCGCCAGCAGCTTGGGAAGCAGGGGCTCTGGAAACACCATATATTTT.

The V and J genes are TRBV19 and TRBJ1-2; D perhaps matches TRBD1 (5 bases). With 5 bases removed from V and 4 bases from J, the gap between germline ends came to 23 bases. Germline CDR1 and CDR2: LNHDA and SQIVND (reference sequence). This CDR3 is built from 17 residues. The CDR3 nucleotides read TGTGCCAGTAGTCGAGGAGGGGTCGGGGCAGATATCTATGGCTACACCTTC. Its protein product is CASSRGGVGADIYGYTF.

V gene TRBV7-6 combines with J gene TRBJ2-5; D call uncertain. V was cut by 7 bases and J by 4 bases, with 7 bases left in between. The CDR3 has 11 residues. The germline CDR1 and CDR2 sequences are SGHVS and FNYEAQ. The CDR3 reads CASTTGETQYF. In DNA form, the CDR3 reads TGTGCCAGCACCACTGGAGAGACCCAGTACTTC. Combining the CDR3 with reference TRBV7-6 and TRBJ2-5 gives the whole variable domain GAGVSQSPRYKVTKRGQDVALRCDPISGHVSLYWYRQALGQGPEFLTYFNYEAQQDKSGLPNDRFSAERPEGSISTLTIQRTEQRDSAMYRCASTTGETQYFGPGTRLLVL.